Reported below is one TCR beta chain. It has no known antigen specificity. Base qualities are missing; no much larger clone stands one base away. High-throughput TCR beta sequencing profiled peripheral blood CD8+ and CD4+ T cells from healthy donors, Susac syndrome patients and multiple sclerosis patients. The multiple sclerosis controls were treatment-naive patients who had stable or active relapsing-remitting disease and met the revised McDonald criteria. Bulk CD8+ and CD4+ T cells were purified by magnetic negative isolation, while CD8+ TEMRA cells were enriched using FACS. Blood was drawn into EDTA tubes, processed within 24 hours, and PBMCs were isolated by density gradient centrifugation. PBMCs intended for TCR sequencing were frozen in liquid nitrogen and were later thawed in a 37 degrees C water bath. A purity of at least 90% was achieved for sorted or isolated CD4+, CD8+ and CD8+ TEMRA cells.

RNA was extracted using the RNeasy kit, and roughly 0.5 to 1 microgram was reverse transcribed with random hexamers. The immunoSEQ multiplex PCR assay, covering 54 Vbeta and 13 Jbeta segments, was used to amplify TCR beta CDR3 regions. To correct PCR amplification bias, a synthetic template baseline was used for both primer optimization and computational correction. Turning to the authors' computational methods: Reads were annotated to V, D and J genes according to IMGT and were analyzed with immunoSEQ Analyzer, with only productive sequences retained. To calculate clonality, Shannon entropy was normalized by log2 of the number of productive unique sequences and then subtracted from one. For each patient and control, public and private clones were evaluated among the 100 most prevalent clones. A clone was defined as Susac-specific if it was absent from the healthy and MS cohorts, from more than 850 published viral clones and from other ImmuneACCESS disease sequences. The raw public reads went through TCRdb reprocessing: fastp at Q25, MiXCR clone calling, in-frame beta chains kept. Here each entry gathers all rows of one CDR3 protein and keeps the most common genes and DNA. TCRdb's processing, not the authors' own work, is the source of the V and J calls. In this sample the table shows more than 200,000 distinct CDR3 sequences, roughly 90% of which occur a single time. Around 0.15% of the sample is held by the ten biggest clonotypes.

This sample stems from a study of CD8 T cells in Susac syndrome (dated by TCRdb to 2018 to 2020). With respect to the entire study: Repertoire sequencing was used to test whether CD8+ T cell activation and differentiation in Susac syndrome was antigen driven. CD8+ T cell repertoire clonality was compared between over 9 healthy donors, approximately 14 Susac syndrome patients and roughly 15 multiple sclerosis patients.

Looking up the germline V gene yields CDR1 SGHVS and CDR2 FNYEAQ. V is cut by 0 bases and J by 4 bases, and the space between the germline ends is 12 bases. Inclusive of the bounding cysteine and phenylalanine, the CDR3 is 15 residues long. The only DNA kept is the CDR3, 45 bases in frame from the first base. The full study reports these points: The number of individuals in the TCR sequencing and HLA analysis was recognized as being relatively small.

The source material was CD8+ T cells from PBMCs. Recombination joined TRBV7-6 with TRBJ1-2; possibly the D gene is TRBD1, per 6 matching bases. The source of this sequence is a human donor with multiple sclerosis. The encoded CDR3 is CASSLAGGPSYGYTF. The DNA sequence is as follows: TGTGCCAGCAGCTTAGCGGGGGGGCCCTCCTATGGCTACACCTTC.